The 9 T cell receptor beta chains below were found in one sample sequenced in a study of T-cell memory formation after mild COVID-19. TCRdb reprocessed the 5' RACE reads with MiXCR, giving one entry per CDR3 protein. The sample contains around 83,000 distinct CDR3 sequences, 20% to 30% of which appear only once. The material sequenced was PBMCs or a T cell subset sorted from them (not recorded which). These receptors all come from a man aged 18 to 30 who had mild COVID-19 (a few samples of this study predate the infection). Cell type and time point are not known.

The chain couples TRBV10-3 to TRBJ2-2; 16 positions agree with TRBD2. The CDR3 runs 15 residues. V lost 10 bases and J lost 5; bases outside the gene matches: 4. Per germline, CDR1 ENHRY and CDR2 SYGVKD. The CDR3 spells CATGLAGGQTGELFF. The CDR3 nucleotides are TGTGCCACGGGACTAGCGGGGGGGCAAACCGGGGAGCTGTTTTTT.

The chain couples TRBV7-9 to TRBJ1-1, with D possibly matching TRBD1 (6 bases). This CDR3 region has 14 residues. Deletions cut 5 bases from V and 4 bases from J, with 14 bases between. CDR1 SEHNR and CDR2 FQNEAQ come from the germline V gene (reference sequence). This chain's CDR3 is CASSPRTGFTEAFF. The CDR3 nucleotides are TGTGCCAGCAGCCCGAGAACAGGGTTCACTGAAGCTTTCTTT.

The V gene is TRBV10-2, the J gene TRBJ1-2; D is unresolved. Trimming pared 10 bases from V and 5 bases from J, leaving 8 bases between. Germline CDR1 WSHSY, CDR2 SAAADI. The CDR3 is 10 amino acids. The CDR3 here is CATRDYGYTF. CDR3 in DNA: TGCGCCACTCGCGATTATGGCTACACCTTC.

The chain is built from TRBV7-6 and TRBJ2-7; 8 bases are a match to TRBD2. In germline, CDR1 is SGHVS, CDR2 FNYEAQ. This CDR3 spans 15 amino acids. Germline trimming cut 5 bases from V and 2 bases from J; bases unmatched to any gene: 8. The CDR3 region has the DNA TGTGCCAGCAGCGCTGGTTTAGCGGGGCCCTACGAGCAGTACTTC. Encoded protein: CASSAGLAGPYEQYF.

This clonotype occurred a few times. The rearrangement joins TRBV6-2 or TRBV6-3 to TRBJ2-1, with 10 bases that match TRBD2. V trimming: 6 bases; J trimming: 2 bases; junction bases outside the gene matches: 4. Germline V CDR1 and CDR2: MNHEY, SVGEGT. The CDR3 totals 15 residues. The CDR3 sequence is CASSHTSGAYNEQFF. The DNA of the CDR3 is TGTGCCAGCAGCCATACTAGCGGGGCCTACAATGAGCAGTTCTTC.

This clonotype has just a few counts. The chain combines TRBV5-5 with TRBJ1-2; D is ambiguous. V was cut by 3 bases and J by 8 bases, with 8 bases left in between. This CDR3 comprises 11 residues. Germline V CDR1 and CDR2: SGHKS, YYEKEE (reference sequence). CDR3 residues: CASSSARGYTF. In DNA form, the CDR3 reads TGTGCCAGCAGCTCAGCTAGAGGCTACACCTTC.

The V gene is TRBV11-2, the J gene TRBJ2-1; 7 bases fit TRBD1. Germline-derived CDR1 and CDR2 are SGHAT and FQNNGV. The CDR3 extends over 15 amino acids. The ends lost 5 bases at V and 5 bases at J; junction bases unmatched: 9. For the CDR3, the DNA is TGTGCCAGCAGCATCGGACAGGTCGAGGACAATGAGCAGTTCTTC. Translating it yields CASSIGQVEDNEQFF.

This clonotype was observed a few times. J is TRBJ2-6 and V is TRBV5-6, with D possibly TRBD2 on 6 matching bases. V gave up 4 bases and J gave up 9 bases, with 17 bases separating them. The germline V gene has CDR1 SGHDT and CDR2 YYEEEE. CDR3 length equals 15 residues. CDR3 DNA: TGTGCCAGCAGCACCGCGGAAGGGGAGGTCAACGTCCTGACTTTC. Its translation: CASSTAEGEVNVLTF.

This clonotype was seen a few times. The chain combines TRBV4-1 with TRBJ2-5; possibly TRBD1 or TRBD2 for D (5 bases each). The V gene lost 4 bases and the J gene lost 3 bases, with 9 bases spanning the gap. This CDR3 region has 13 residues. From germline, CDR1 is MGHRA and CDR2 YSYEKL. The CDR3 DNA is TGCGCCAGCAGCCTCAGAGGGGAAGAGACCCAGTACTTC. Its translation is CASSLRGEETQYF.